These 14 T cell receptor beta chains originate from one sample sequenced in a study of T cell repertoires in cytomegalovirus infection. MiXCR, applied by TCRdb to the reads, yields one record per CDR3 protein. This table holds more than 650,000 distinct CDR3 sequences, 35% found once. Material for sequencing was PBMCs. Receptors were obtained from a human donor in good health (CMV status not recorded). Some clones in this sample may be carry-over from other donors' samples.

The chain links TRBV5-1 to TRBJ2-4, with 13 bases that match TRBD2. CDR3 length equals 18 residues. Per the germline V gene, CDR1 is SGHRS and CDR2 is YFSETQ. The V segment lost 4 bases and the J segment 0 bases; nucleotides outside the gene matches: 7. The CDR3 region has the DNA TGCGCCAGCAGCCCCGGACTAGCGGGGGCCCAAGCCAAAAACATTCAGTACTTC. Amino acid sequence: CASSPGLAGAQAKNIQYF.

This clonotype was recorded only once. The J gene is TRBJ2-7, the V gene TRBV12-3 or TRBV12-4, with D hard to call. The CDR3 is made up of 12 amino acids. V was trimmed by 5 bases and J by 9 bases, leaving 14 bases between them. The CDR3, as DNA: TGTGCCAGCAGTCGCGCGACACCATCGCAGTACTTC. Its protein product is CASSRATPSQYF.

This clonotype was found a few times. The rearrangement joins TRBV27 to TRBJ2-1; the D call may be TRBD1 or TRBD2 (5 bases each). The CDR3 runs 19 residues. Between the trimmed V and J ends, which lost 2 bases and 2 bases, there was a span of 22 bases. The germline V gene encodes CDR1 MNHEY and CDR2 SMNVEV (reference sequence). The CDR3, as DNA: TGTGCCAGCAGTTTACACCGACAGCGGCGGAAAACTCCCTACAATGAGCAGTTCTTC. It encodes CASSLHRQRRKTPYNEQFF.

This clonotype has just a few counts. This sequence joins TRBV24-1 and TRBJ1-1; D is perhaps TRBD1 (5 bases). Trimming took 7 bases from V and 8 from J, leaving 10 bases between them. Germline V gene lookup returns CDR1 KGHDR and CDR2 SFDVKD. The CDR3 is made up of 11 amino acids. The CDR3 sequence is CATSQGLEAFF. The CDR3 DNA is TGTGCCACCAGCCAGGGCCTAGAAGCTTTCTTT.

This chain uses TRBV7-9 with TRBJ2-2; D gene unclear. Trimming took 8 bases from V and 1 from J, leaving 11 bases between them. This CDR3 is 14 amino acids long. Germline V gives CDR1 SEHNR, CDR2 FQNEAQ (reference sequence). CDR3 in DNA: TGTGCCAGCCACGAGGCCCAGAACACCGGGGAGCTGTTTTTT. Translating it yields CASHEAQNTGELFF.

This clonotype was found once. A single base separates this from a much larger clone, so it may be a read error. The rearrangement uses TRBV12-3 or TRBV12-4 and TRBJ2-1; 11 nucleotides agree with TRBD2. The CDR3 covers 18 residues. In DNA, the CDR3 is TGTGCCAGCAGTGTTTTTGTACTAGCGGGAGTTTCTTACAATGAGCAGGTCTTC. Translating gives CASSVFVLAGVSYNEQVF.

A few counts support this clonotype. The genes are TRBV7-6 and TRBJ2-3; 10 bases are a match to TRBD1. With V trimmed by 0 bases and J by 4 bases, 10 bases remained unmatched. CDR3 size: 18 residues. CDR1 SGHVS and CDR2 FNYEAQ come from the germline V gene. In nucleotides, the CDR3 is TGTGCCAGCAGCTTAGCCCCGGGACAGGGGAGGAGGGCAGATACGCAGTATTTT. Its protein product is CASSLAPGQGRRADTQYF.

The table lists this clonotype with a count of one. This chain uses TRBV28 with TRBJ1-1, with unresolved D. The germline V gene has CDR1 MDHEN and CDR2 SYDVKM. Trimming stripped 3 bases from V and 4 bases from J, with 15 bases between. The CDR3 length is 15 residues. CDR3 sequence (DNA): TGTGCCAGCAGTTTTCGTAGGGAGGGTGGCACTGAAGCTTTCTTT. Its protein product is CASSFRREGGTEAFF.

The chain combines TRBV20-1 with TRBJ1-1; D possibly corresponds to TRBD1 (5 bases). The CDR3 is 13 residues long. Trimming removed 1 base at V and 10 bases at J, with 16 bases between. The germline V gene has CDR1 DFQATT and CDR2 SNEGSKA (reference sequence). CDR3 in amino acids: CSARGKKGSGAFF. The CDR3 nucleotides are TGCAGTGCTAGAGGCAAGAAGGGGAGCGGAGCTTTCTTT.

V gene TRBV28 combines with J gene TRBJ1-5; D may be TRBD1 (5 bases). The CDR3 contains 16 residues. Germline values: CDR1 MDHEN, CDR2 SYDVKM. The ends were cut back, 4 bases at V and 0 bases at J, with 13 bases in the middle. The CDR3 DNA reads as TGTGCCAGCAGTTCGCCCAGGGTATATAGCAATCAGCCCCAGCATTTT. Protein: CASSSPRVYSNQPQHF.

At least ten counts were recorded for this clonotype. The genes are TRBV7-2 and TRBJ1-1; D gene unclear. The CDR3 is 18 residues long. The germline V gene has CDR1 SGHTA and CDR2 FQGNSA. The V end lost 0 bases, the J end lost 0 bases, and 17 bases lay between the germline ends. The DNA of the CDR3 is TGTGCCAGCAGCTTAGCGCTTTTTTTAGCAGTCATGAACACTGAAGCTTTCTTT. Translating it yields CASSLALFLAVMNTEAFF.

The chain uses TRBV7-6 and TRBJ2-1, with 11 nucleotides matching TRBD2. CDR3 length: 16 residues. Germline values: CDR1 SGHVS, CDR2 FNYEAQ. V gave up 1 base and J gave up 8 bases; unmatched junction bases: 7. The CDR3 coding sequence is TGTGCCAGCAGCTTAGTTGGTAGCGGGGGGGCCTATGAGCAGTTCTTC. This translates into CASSLVGSGGAYEQFF.

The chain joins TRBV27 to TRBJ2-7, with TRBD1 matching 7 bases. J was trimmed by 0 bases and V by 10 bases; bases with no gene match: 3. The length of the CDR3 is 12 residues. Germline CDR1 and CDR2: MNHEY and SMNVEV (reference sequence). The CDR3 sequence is CATWDSSYEQYF. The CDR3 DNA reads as TGTGCCACCTGGGACAGCTCCTACGAGCAGTACTTC.

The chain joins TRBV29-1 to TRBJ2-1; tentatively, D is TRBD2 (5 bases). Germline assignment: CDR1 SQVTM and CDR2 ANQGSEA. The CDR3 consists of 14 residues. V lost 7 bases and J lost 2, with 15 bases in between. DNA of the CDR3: TGCAGCGGGGTCCGGGAAGAAACCTACAATGAGCAGTTCTTC. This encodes CSGVREETYNEQFF.